The present TCR beta chain was sequenced within a study of cytomegalovirus exposure and HLA in healthy donors. Study-wide background: A subsequent analysis stated that the approximately 110 validation repertoires were run on the same platform as the 600 to 750 first-cohort repertoires. The study's findings and limits: Researchers catalogued 164 TCR beta chains as cytomegalovirus-associated. Reports described diagnosis of cytomegalovirus status by the classifier as highly specific and sensitive.

Regarding this clone: Antigen: not known.

Libraries were prepared by immunoSEQ multiplex PCR; TCRdb keeps only in-frame clonotypes and omits some of them. The sample lists 260,000 or so clones, approximately 88% seen once, with about 0.86% in the top ten. The CDR3 runs 11 residues. With 4 bases removed from V and 7 bases from J, the gap between germline ends came to 8 bases. Germline-derived CDR1 and CDR2 are MDHEN and SYDVKM. It was the roughly 130-subject validation cohort, separate from the approximately 690-subject first cohort, to which the donors belonged. The TCR originated in a young woman in good health and CMV-seronegative. The sequenced sample was PBMCs. This rearrangement joins TRBV28 to TRBJ2-7; D gene uncertain. The CDR3 nucleotides read TGTGCCAGCAGTTCACCTAAAGAGCAGTACTTC. Its translation is CASSSPKEQYF.